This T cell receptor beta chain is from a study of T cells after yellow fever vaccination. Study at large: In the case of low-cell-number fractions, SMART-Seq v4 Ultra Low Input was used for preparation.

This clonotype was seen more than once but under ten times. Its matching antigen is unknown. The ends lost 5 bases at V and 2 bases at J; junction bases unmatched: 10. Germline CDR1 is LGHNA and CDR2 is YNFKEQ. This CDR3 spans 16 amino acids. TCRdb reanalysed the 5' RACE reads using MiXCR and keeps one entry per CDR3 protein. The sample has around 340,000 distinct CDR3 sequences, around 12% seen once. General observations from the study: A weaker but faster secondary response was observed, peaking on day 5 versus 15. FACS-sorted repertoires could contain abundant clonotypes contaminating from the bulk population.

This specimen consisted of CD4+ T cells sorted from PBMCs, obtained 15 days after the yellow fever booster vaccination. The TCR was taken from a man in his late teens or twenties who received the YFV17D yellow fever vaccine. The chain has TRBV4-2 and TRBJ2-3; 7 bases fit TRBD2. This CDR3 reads CASSVGLAESTDTQYF. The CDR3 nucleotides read TGTGCCAGCAGCGTCGGGCTAGCGGAGTCCACAGATACGCAGTATTTT.